This T cell receptor (beta chain) stems from a study of neoadjuvant anti-PD-1 for oral cavity cancer. The data were produced by immunoSEQ multiplex PCR, yet TCRdb's version contains in-frame clones alone and is incomplete. The sample yields 14,000 to 15,000 clones, more than 65% seen once. Blood cells were analyzed directly, without culture or expansion. The receptor's source is a person between 40 and 85 years old with oral cavity squamous cell carcinoma. Sequences were derived from PBMCs, sampled before nivolumab (anti-PD-1) treatment.

The CDR3 protein is CASSLRGAAYQETQYF. The CDR3 nucleotides are TGCGCCAGCAGCCTCCGGGGAGCGGCCTACCAAGAGACCCAGTACTTC. The genes are TRBV5-1 and TRBJ2-5; D may be TRBD2 (5 bases). Trimming shortened V by 4 bases and J by 0 bases, and 16 bases separated the two germline ends. The CDR3 has 16 amino acids. CDR1 is SGHRS, CDR2 YFSETQ, per germline.